This T cell receptor (beta chain) was profiled in a study of blood T cell repertoires in COVID-19. In the study overall: Samples taken during acute and convalescent COVID-19 were collected in the United States, Italy and Spain. T cells, B-cell-depleted T cells, or PBMCs supplied cDNA or gDNA.

Enrollees, about 18 to 95 years old, lived in about two dozen US areas. The V gene's germline CDR1 is GTSNPN and CDR2 SVGIG (reference sequence). The CDR3 spans 16 residues. V shed 0 bases and J shed 3 bases, with 17 bases lying between them. In the authors' methods: Amplification from reference gene primers served as the basis for estimated nucleated cell counts. Sequencing was performed with immunoSEQ multiplex PCR; in TCRdb, only in-frame clones are kept and a portion is missing. V, J and clone size were drawn from that table, and D and trimming were deduced from the DNA. The table lists roughly 170,000 clones, about 84% of them singletons.

The source of this sequence is a woman aged 40-49 years with acute COVID-19. Sequenced sample: PBMCs or T cells enriched from blood (not recorded which). The chain combines TRBV30 with TRBJ1-2, with a possible D match to TRBD1 (5 bases). CDR3 DNA: TGTGCCTGGAGTGTAGGGGCAGGGTCTTACCACTATGGCTACACCTTC. The encoded protein is CAWSVGAGSYHYGYTF.